The 19 T cell receptor beta chains given below trace back to one sample, sequenced in a study of blood T cell repertoires in COVID-19. Produced via immunoSEQ multiplex PCR; TCRdb's table is partial and in-frame only. The profile covers under 150,000 clones, with approximately 84% appearing a single time and roughly 8.1% taken by the ten largest. Sequencing was carried out using peripheral blood. The receptors were sampled from a woman between 35 and 50 years old with acute or convalescent COVID-19.

The rearrangement joins TRBV5-1 to TRBJ1-4; 7 bases map to TRBD1. This CDR3 comprises 15 residues. Germline CDR1 is SGHRS and CDR2 is YFSETQ. The trim removed 3 bases at V and 4 bases at J, leaving 6 bases unmatched. The CDR3 loop reads CASSSLGQNNEKLFF. CDR3 coding DNA: TGCGCCAGCAGCTCCCTGGGACAGAATAATGAAAAACTGTTTTTT. Variable domain in full (rest from reference TRBV5-1 and TRBJ1-4): KAGVTQTPRYLIKTRGQQVTLSCSPISGHRSVSWYQQTPGQGLQFLFEYFSETQRNKGNFPGRFSGRQFSNSRSEMNVSTLELGDSALYLCASSSLGQNNEKLFFGSGTQLSVL.

The chain joins TRBV3-1 (or the pseudogene TRBV3-2) to TRBJ1-3; D uncertain. This CDR3 region has 15 residues. The V gene lost 8 bases and the J gene lost 0 bases, with 14 bases spanning the gap. Germline CDR1 is LGHDT and CDR2 is YNNKEL (reference sequence). CDR3 sequence: CASGTDMASGNTIYF. Here the CDR3 DNA reads TGTGCCAGCGGTACCGACATGGCCTCTGGAAACACCATATATTTT.

The chain carries TRBV11-3 and TRBJ2-1; D is perhaps TRBD2 (5 bases). Trimming cost V 3 bases and J 6 bases, with 15 bases left between them. In germline, CDR1 is SGHNT, CDR2 YENEEA. The CDR3 totals 15 residues. The CDR3 DNA is TGTGCCAGCAGCTTTCCGGGAAGGTCGTCCAATGAGCAGTTCTTC. Translating gives CASSFPGRSSNEQFF.

The J gene is TRBJ1-2, the V gene TRBV2, with 8 bases matching TRBD1. The trim removed 7 bases at V and 7 bases at J, leaving 5 bases unmatched. In germline, CDR1 is SNHLY, CDR2 FYNNEI. There are 12 residues in the CDR3. CDR3 DNA: TGTGCCAGCAAGTTTGACAGGGGTGGCTACACCTTC. This encodes CASKFDRGGYTF.

The gene calls are TRBV5-6 and TRBJ1-1, with a weak D call TRBD1 (6 bases). CDR1 SGHDT and CDR2 YYEEEE come from the germline V gene. V was shortened by 2 bases and J by 4 bases, with 21 bases between the two germline ends. This CDR3 region has 17 residues. This CDR3 reads CASSFTRTGGQGTEAFF. For the CDR3, the DNA is TGTGCCAGCAGCTTTACCCGAACCGGGGGGCAAGGCACTGAAGCTTTCTTT.

The chain has TRBV29-1 and TRBJ1-2; D unclear. The CDR3 contains 13 residues. Trimming stripped 6 bases from V and 4 bases from J, with 15 bases between. The germline V gene has CDR1 SQVTM and CDR2 ANQGSEA. CDR3 in amino acids: CSVDGGGGYGYTF. In DNA form, the CDR3 reads TGCAGCGTGGATGGAGGTGGCGGCTATGGCTACACCTTC.

This chain connects TRBV10-3 to TRBJ1-6; 7 nucleotides agree with TRBD1. The CDR3 runs 15 residues. Losses at the gene ends were 4 bases for V and 7 bases for J; bases not matched to a gene: 7. Looked up from germline, CDR1 is ENHRY and CDR2 is SYGVKD. As DNA, the CDR3 is TGTGCCATCAGTGCCAACAGGGGTACGAATTCACCCCTCCACTTT. Translating it yields CAISANRGTNSPLHF.

This chain joins TRBV2 and TRBJ1-2; D is perhaps TRBD1 (5 bases). The ends were cut back, 7 bases at V and 4 bases at J, with 13 bases in the middle. Germline V gene sequence: CDR1 SNHLY, CDR2 FYNNEI. This CDR3 contains 13 residues. As DNA, the CDR3 is TGTGCCAGCAAGACAGCCATGGTCTATGGCTACACCTTC. Its translation is CASKTAMVYGYTF.

The chain recombines TRBV6-5 with TRBJ1-2; tentative D call: TRBD1 (5 bases). Per the germline V gene, CDR1 is MNHEY and CDR2 is SVGAGI. The CDR3 has 13 amino acids. Between the trimmed V and J ends, which lost 2 bases and 6 bases, there was a span of 10 bases. CDR3 bases: TGTGCCAGCAGTTACGCTGGGGCTGATGGCTACACCTTC. It encodes CASSYAGADGYTF.

The V call is TRBV30, the J call TRBJ1-2; D is unresolved. Germline assignment: CDR1 GTSNPN and CDR2 SVGIG (reference sequence). The CDR3 is 12 residues long. V was trimmed by 2 bases and J by 8 bases, leaving 12 bases between them. CDR3 residues: CAWSPGSWGYTF. Here the CDR3 DNA reads TGTGCCTGGAGTCCCGGGTCGTGGGGCTACACCTTC.

The chain uses TRBV6-5 and TRBJ2-7, with D maybe TRBD1 (6 bases). Germline V gene data show CDR1 as MNHEY and CDR2 as SVGAGI. Trimming removed 2 bases from V and 4 bases from J, with 15 bases in between. CDR3 length: 15 residues. The CDR3 nucleotides read TGTGCCAGCAGTTACGTGGCAGGGGCATCTTACGAGCAGTACTTC. Translation gives CASSYVAGASYEQYF.

The V call is TRBV11-3, the J call TRBJ2-2; 9 positions agree with TRBD1. Germline-derived CDR1 and CDR2 are SGHNT and YENEEA. The CDR3 extends over 16 amino acids. The junction had 6 bases not matched to a gene; V was cut back by 4 bases and J by 3 bases. The CDR3 reads CASSSSTGGYTGELFF. CDR3 nucleotides: TGTGCCAGCAGCTCATCCACAGGGGGCTACACCGGGGAGCTGTTTTTT.

The chain uses TRBV12-2 and TRBJ2-7; no DNA check was done on the table's D call, TRBD2. TRBV12-2 is tagged as a pseudogene. CDR3 size: 15 residues. The chain's CDR3 is CAEVRGSGSPYEQYF. The CDR3 DNA follows: TGTGCCGAGGTCCGTGGATCGGGGTCCCCTTACGAGCAGTACTTC.

This clone was recorded only once. The CDR3 DNA reads TGTGCCAGCAGTGAATGGGGGACAGCCCCTACTAACTATGGCTACACCTTC. Translated: CASSEWGTAPTNYGYTF. V is TRBV25-1 and J is TRBJ1-2, with 7 bases aligning to TRBD1. Germline lookup yields CDR1 MGHDK and CDR2 SYGVNS. V shed 1 base and J 0 bases; nucleotides not matched to a gene: 8. The CDR3 totals 17 residues.

CDR3 region: CASSFSSGGGNGYTF. The CDR3 nucleotides read TGTGCCAGCAGTTTTAGTTCGGGGGGCGGGAATGGCTACACCTTC. The chain recombines TRBV27 with TRBJ1-2; D may be TRBD1 (6 bases). This CDR3 contains 15 residues. CDR1 is MNHEY, CDR2 SMNVEV, per germline (reference sequence). V lost 3 bases to trimming and J lost 6 bases, with 17 bases between them.

There are a few counts of this clone. V gene TRBV15 combines with J gene TRBJ1-4; possibly TRBD1 for D (5 bases). Deletions cut 1 base from V and 5 bases from J, with 8 bases between. The CDR3 is 14 amino acids. Germline assignment: CDR1 LNHNV and CDR2 YYDKDF (reference sequence). In nucleotides, the CDR3 is TGTGCCACCAGCAGAGGCACAGGCAATGAAAAACTGTTTTTT. Its translation is CATSRGTGNEKLFF.

This rearrangement joins TRBV3-1 (or the pseudogene TRBV3-2) to TRBJ1-5; D is perhaps TRBD1 (6 bases). The germline V gene has CDR1 LGHDT and CDR2 YNNKEL (reference sequence). Trimming left V 5 bases short and J 8 bases short, with 10 bases between. The CDR3 contains 12 residues. The CDR3 region has the DNA TGTGCCAGCAGCGAACAGGGTGAGCCCCAGCATTTT. This codes for CASSEQGEPQHF.

This clone was found a few times. The chain combines TRBV6-5 with TRBJ1-1, with 7 nucleotides matching TRBD1. This CDR3 spans 15 amino acids. Unmatched junction bases numbered 11, after V lost 6 bases and J lost 4 bases. The germline CDR1 and CDR2 sequences are MNHEY and SVGAGI. The CDR3 here is CASSPRQGVGTEAFF. CDR3 DNA: TGTGCCAGCAGCCCAAGACAGGGAGTGGGCACTGAAGCTTTCTTT.

The chain is built from TRBV23-1 and TRBJ1-2; possible D gene TRBD1, 5 bases. TRBV23-1 qualifies as an ORF whose function is uncertain. The CDR3 contains 15 residues. V was trimmed by 6 bases and J by 3 bases, leaving 17 bases between them. The CDR3 DNA sequence: TGCGCCAGCAGGATCCCGGGGGAAGGCGACTATGGCTACACCTTC. Protein sequence: CASRIPGEGDYGYTF.